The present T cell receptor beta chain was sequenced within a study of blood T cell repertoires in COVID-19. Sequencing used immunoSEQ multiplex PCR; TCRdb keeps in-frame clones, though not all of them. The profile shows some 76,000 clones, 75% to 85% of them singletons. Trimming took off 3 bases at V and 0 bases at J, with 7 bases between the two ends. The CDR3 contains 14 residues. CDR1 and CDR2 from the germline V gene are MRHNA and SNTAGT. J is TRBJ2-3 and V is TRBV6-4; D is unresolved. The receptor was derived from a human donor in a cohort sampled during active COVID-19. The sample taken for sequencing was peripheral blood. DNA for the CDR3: TGTGCCAGCAGTGAGGGCTATAGCACAGATACGCAGTATTTT. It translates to CASSEGYSTDTQYF.